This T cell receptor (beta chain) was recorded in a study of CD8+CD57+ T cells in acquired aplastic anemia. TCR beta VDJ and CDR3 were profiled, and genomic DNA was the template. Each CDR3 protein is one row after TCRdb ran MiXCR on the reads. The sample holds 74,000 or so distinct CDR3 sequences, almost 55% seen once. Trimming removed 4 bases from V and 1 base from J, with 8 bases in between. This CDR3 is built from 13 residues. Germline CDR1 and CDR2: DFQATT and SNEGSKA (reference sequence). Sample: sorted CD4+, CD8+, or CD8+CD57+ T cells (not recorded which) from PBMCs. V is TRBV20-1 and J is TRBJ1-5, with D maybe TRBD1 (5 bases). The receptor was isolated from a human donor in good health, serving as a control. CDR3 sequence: CSATRDSNQPQHF. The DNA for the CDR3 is TGCAGTGCTACACGGGACAGCAATCAGCCCCAGCATTTT.